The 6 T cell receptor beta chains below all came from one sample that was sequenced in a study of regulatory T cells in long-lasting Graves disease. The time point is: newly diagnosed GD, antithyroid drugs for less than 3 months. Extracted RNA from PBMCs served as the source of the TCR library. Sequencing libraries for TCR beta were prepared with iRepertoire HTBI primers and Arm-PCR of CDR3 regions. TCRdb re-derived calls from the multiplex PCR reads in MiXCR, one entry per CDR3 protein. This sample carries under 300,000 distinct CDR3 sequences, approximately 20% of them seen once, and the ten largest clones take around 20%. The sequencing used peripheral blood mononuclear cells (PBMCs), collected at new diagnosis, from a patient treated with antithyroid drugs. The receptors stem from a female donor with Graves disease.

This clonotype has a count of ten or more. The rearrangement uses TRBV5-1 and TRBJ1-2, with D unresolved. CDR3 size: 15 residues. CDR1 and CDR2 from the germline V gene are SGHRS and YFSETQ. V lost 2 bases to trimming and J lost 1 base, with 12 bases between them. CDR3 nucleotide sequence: TGCGCCAGCAGCTTTGTGGACGGCTTTAACTATGGCTACACCTTC. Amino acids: CASSFVDGFNYGYTF.

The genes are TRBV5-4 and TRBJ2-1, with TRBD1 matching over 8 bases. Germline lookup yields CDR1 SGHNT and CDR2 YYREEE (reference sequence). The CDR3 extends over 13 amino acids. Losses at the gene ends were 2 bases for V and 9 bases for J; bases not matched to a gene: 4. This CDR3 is CASSFYQGAEQFF. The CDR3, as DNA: TGTGCCAGCAGCTTTTACCAGGGGGCTGAGCAGTTCTTC. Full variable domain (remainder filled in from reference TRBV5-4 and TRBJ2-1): ETGVTQSPTHLIKTRGQQVTLRCSSQSGHNTVSWYQQALGQGPQFIFQYYREEENGRGNFPPRFSGLQFPNYSSELNVNALELDDSALYLCASSFYQGAEQFFGPGTRLTVL.

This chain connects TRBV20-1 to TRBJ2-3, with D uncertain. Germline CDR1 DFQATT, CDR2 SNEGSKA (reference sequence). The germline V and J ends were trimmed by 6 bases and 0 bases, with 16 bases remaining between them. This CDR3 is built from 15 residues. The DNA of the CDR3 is TGCAGTGCAATAGCCTGGCAGGCTAGCACAGATACGCAGTATTTT. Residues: CSAIAWQASTDTQYF.

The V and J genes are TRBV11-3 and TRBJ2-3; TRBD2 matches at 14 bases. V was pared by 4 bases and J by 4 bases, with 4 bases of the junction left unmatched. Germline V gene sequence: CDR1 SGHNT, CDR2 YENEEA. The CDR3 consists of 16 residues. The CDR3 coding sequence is TGTGCCAGCAGCTCCCGACTAGCGGGAGGGTCAGATACGCAGTATTTT. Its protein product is CASSSRLAGGSDTQYF.

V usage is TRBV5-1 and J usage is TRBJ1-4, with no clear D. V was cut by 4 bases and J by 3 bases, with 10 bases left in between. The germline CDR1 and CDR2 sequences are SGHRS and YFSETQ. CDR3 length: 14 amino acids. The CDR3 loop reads CASSLESSNEKLFF. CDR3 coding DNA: TGCGCCAGCAGCCTGGAGAGTTCTAATGAAAAACTGTTTTTT. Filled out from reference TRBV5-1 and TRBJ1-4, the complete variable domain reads KAGVTQTPRYLIKTRGQQVTLSCSPISGHRSVSWYQQTPGQGLQFLFEYFSETQRNKGNFPGRFSGRQFSNSRSEMNVSTLELGDSALYLCASSLESSNEKLFFGSGTQLSVL.

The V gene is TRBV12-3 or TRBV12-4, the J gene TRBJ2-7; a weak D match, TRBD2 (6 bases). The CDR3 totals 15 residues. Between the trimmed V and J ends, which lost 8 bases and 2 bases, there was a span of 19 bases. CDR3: CASGTSGLGPYEQYF. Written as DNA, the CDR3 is TGTGCCAGCGGGACTTCGGGACTCGGACCCTACGAGCAGTACTTC.